This T cell receptor (beta chain) was obtained from a study of shared clonotypes between healthy human individuals. Findings of the study overall: In this cohort, only blood was sampled, and tissue repertoires likely differ. Larger estimated richness was generally recorded for naive subsets relative to memory subsets.

In regard to this clone: The antigen remains undetermined.

The germline gives CDR1 MGHRA, CDR2 YSYEKL. The CDR3 is 13 residues long. V shed 6 bases, J shed 6 bases, and the junction held 5 bases outside the gene matches. Sorted subsets were amplified in replicate PCRs using around 0.2 ug DNA, some 31,000 T cell genomes. Some clones are missing from TCRdb's copy, which holds only in-frame ones; the method was immunoSEQ multiplex PCR. The data show 2 million to 2.5 million clones, 93% seen once. CD4+ cells yielded CD45RA+ naive and CD45RA-negative memory subsets. The receptor's source is a man aged 18 to 29 in good health. Some clones in this sample may be carry-over from other donors' samples. The specimen sequenced was naive CD4+ T cells from PBMCs. This sample's subset: CD45RA+ positively selected. This chain connects TRBV4-1 to TRBJ1-2, with 9 nucleotides matching TRBD1. The chain's CDR3 is CASRHTGGHGYTF. CDR3 DNA sequence: TGCGCCAGCAGACACACAGGGGGCCATGGCTACACCTTC.